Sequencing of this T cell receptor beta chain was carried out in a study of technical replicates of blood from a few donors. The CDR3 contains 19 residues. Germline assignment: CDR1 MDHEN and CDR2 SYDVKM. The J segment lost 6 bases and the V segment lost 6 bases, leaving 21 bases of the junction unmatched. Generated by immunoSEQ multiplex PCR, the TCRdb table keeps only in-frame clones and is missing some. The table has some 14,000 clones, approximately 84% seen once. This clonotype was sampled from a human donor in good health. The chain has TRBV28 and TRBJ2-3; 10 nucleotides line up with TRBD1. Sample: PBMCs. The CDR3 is CASRDIRLIRDRGLDTQYF. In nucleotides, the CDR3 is TGTGCCAGCAGGGATATTAGGTTGATCCGGGACAGGGGTCTTGATACGCAGTATTTT. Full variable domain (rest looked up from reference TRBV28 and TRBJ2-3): DVKVTQSSRYLVKRTGEKVFLECVQDMDHENMFWYRQDPGLGLRLIYFSYDVKMKEKGDIPEGYSVSREKKERFSLILESASTNQTSMYLCASRDIRLIRDRGLDTQYFGPGTRLTVL.